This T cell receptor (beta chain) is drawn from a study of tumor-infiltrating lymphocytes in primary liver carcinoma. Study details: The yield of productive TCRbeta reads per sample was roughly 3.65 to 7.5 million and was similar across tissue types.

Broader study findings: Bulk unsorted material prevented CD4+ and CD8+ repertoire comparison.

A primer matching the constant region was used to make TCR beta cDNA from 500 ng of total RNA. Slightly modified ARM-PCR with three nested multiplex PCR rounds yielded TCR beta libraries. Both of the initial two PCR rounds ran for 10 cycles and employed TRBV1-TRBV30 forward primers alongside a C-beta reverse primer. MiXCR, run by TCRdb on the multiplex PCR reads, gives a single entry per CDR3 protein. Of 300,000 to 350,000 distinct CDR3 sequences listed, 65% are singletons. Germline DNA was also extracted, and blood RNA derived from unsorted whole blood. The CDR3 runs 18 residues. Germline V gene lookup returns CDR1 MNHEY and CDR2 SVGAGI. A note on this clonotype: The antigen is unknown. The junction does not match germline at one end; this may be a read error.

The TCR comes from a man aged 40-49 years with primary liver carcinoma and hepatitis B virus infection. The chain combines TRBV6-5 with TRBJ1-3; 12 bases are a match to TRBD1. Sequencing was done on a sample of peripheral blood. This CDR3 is CAISRTGTGGLSVNTIYF. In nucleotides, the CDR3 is TGTGCCATCAGTCGCACCGGGACAGGGGGCCTCTCTGTAAACACCATATATTTT.